These 26 T cell receptor beta chains were sequenced from one sample in a study of blood T cells in healthy people across ages. The second PCR ran about 7 to 12 cycles with a sample-barcoded 5' primer and J-beta primers. MiXCR was run by TCRdb on the 5' RACE reads, yielding one entry per CDR3 protein. The sample has more than 1 million distinct CDR3 sequences, under 55% seen once; the top ten hold approximately 17%. Sequenced sample: blood. These receptors all come from a woman aged 55-70 years in good health.

The rearrangement joins TRBV4-1 to TRBJ1-6; no firm D call. The CDR3 runs to 13 residues. Germline V lookup: CDR1 MGHRA, CDR2 YSYEKL. The germline V and J ends were trimmed by 0 bases and 10 bases, with 7 bases remaining between them. The CDR3 loop reads CASSQDWESPLHF. The CDR3 DNA is TGCGCCAGCAGCCAAGATTGGGAATCACCCCTCCACTTT.

The V call is TRBV12-5, the J call TRBJ2-1; possibly TRBD2 for D (6 bases). The CDR3 totals 14 residues. Trimming left V 3 bases short and J 0 bases short, with 6 bases between. CDR1 and CDR2 from the germline V gene are LGHNT and FRNRAP. The CDR3 loop reads CASGFSGSYNEQFF. The CDR3 DNA reads as TGTGCTAGTGGTTTTAGCGGCTCCTACAATGAGCAGTTCTTC. Variable domain in full (rest from reference TRBV12-5 and TRBJ2-1): DARVTQTPRHKVTEMGQEVTMRCQPILGHNTVFWYRQTMMQGLELLAYFRNRAPLDDSGMPKDRFSAEMPDATLATLKIQPSEPRDSAVYFCASGFSGSYNEQFFGPGTRLTVL.

The sample holds a few counts of this clonotype. This chain joins TRBV10-3 and TRBJ1-5; D may be TRBD1 (5 bases). Trimming took 7 bases from V and 6 from J, leaving 13 bases between them. CDR3 length: 13 amino acids. The germline V gene has CDR1 ENHRY and CDR2 SYGVKD. The CDR3 DNA sequence: TGTGCCATCAATCGCGACCAGGGTCAGCCCCAGCATTTT. The encoded protein is CAINRDQGQPQHF.

This clonotype has only a few counts. CDR3 sequence (DNA): TGCGCCAGCAGCTCCGGACAGGGTTTGAACACTGAAGCTTTCTTT. This translates into CASSSGQGLNTEAFF. This chain uses TRBV5-1 with TRBJ1-1, with 8 bases that match TRBD1. The CDR3 runs to 15 residues. V shed 3 bases and J 0 bases; nucleotides not matched to a gene: 4. Germline CDR1 and CDR2: SGHRS and YFSETQ.

The genes are TRBV7-9 and TRBJ2-5; D unclear. The end of the DNA fits TRBJ2-7 better, so the J call may be wrong. The CDR3 length is 15 residues. From germline, CDR1 is SEHNR and CDR2 FQNEAQ (reference sequence). The CDR3: CASSLLTGPAYEQYV. The CDR3 bases are TGTGCCAGCAGCTTGTTAACGGGTCCGGCCTACGAGCAGTACGTC.

This sequence joins TRBV28 and TRBJ2-5; possible D gene TRBD1, 6 bases. The DNA end lines up better with TRBJ2-7; the J call may be wrong. The germline gives CDR1 MDHEN, CDR2 SYDVKM. This CDR3 has 15 amino acids. The CDR3 here is CASSTSEGDRYEQYF. In nucleotides, the CDR3 is TGTGCCAGCAGCACATCCGAGGGGGACCGCTACGAGCAGTACTTC.

The V and J genes are TRBV20-1 and TRBJ2-5, with TRBD1 matching over 7 bases. V lost 6 bases and J lost 3; bases outside the gene matches: 10. The length of the CDR3 is 14 residues. Germline CDR1 and CDR2: DFQATT and SNEGSKA (reference sequence). CDR3 protein: CSALKLQGEETQYF. CDR3 nucleotides: TGCAGTGCCCTCAAACTTCAGGGGGAAGAGACCCAGTACTTC.

This clonotype was observed at least ten times. The V and J genes are TRBV2 and TRBJ1-1; 7 bases map to TRBD1. Trimming removed 11 bases from V and 0 bases from J; junction bases left unmatched: 18. Germline V gene data show CDR1 as SNHLY and CDR2 as FYNNEI. This CDR3 spans 17 amino acids. This CDR3 reads CAGQGKTGTTMNTEAFF. The CDR3 coding sequence is TGTGCCGGCCAGGGTAAGACAGGGACTACCATGAACACTGAAGCTTTCTTT.

V is TRBV6-5 and J is TRBJ2-5; no definite D call. The CDR3 consists of 15 residues. Trimming stripped 0 bases from V and 1 base from J, with 9 bases between. CDR1 MNHEY and CDR2 SVGAGI come from the germline V gene. CDR3 DNA sequence: TGTGCCAGCAGTTACTCGTTTGACCCCCAAGAGACCCAGTACTTC. This sequence encodes CASSYSFDPQETQYF.

This clonotype was detected only a few times. The chain joins TRBV6-5 to TRBJ2-3, with D maybe TRBD1 (5 bases). Germline assignment: CDR1 MNHEY and CDR2 SVGAGI. V lost 7 bases and J lost 0, with 8 bases in between. This CDR3 region has 13 residues. CDR3 loop: CASMGLSTDTQYF. The DNA for the CDR3 is TGTGCCAGCATGGGGCTTAGCACAGATACGCAGTATTTT.

The rearrangement uses TRBV9 and TRBJ2-1, with D perhaps given as TRBD1 or TRBD2 (6 bases each). Germline CDR1 reads SGDLS; CDR2 reads YYNGEE. The CDR3 totals 15 residues. With 3 bases removed from V and 9 bases from J, the gap between germline ends came to 19 bases. The CDR3 DNA reads as TGTGCCAGCAGCGAGGGGGGAGCCTCTACGGGTGAGCAGTTCTTC. As protein: CASSEGGASTGEQFF. The full variable domain, rest sourced from reference TRBV9 and TRBJ2-1, is DSGVTQTPKHLITATGQRVTLRCSPRSGDLSVYWYQQSLDQGLQFLIQYYNGEERAKGNILERFSAQQFPDLHSELNLSSLELGDSALYFCASSEGGASTGEQFFGPGTRLTVL.

The chain has TRBV27 and TRBJ2-5; TRBD2 is a possible D gene (7 bases). CDR1 and CDR2 from the germline V gene are MNHEY and SMNVEV (reference sequence). CDR3 length equals 15 residues. Trimming took 3 bases from V and 5 from J, leaving 16 bases between them. CDR3 sequence (DNA): TGTGCCAGCAGTTTGGGGGGGGCCATTGGCGAGACCCAGTACTTC. This translates into CASSLGGAIGETQYF.

This clonotype has just a few counts. V is TRBV5-1 and J is TRBJ1-4; 10 bases agree with TRBD1. V shed 4 bases, J shed 5 bases, and the junction held 2 bases outside the gene matches. The CDR3 loop spans 14 amino acids. CDR1 SGHRS and CDR2 YFSETQ come from the germline V gene. For the CDR3, the DNA is TGCGCCAGCAGCGCGGGACAGGGGAATGAAAAACTGTTTTTT. This codes for CASSAGQGNEKLFF.

The chain employs TRBV11-3 and TRBJ2-7; TRBD1 might be the D (6 bases). V lost 2 bases and J 7 bases, leaving 15 bases between the germline ends. CDR1 is SGHNT, CDR2 YENEEA, per germline. The CDR3 has 14 amino acids. The CDR3 sequence is CASSLQGSLGEQYF. The DNA for the CDR3 is TGTGCCAGCAGCTTACAGGGGTCCCTCGGGGAGCAGTACTTC. Drawing the rest from reference TRBV11-3 and TRBJ2-7, the complete variable domain is EAGVVQSPRYKIIEKKQPVAFWCNPISGHNTLYWYLQNLGQGPELLIRYENEEAVDDSQLPKDRFSAERLKGVDSTLKIQPAELGDSAVYLCASSLQGSLGEQYFGPGTRLTVT.

The chain recombines TRBV6-6 with TRBJ2-7; D is unresolved. Germline V CDR1 and CDR2: MNHNY, SVGAGI (reference sequence). Trimming stripped 2 bases from V and 12 bases from J, with 20 bases between. The CDR3 loop spans 14 amino acids. The DNA of the CDR3 is TGTGCCAGCAGTTACGTAAAAGCCCGAGCTCAGCGGTACTTC. Encoded protein: CASSYVKARAQRYF.

The chain combines TRBV20-1 with TRBJ2-7, with TRBD2 identical over 14 bases. This CDR3 is 15 amino acids long. Germline assignment: CDR1 DFQATT and CDR2 SNEGSKA (reference sequence). V gave up 1 base and J gave up 6 bases; unmatched junction bases: 5. CDR3 sequence: CSARASGLAGAEQYF. The CDR3 region has the DNA TGCAGTGCTAGAGCTTCGGGACTAGCGGGAGCCGAGCAGTACTTC.

The chain joins TRBV12-3 or TRBV12-4 to TRBJ2-1; D is uncertain. The CDR3 runs 11 residues. Trimming removed 8 bases at V and 8 bases at J, with 10 bases between. The CDR3 is CASVAGYEQFF. The CDR3 DNA reads as TGTGCCAGCGTCGCTGGCTATGAGCAGTTCTTC.

The V and J genes are TRBV6-2 or TRBV6-3 and TRBJ2-5; the D gene could be TRBD1 or TRBD2 (5 bases each). Germline assignment: CDR1 MNHEY and CDR2 SVGEGT. V dropped 9 bases and J dropped 11 bases, with 19 bases sitting between them. This CDR3 spans 12 amino acids. CDR3 DNA sequence: TGTGCCAGTTCAGAGGGGTACAATGAGCAGTACTTC. Its protein product is CASSEGYNEQYF.

The V and J genes are TRBV27 and TRBJ1-2; D possibly corresponds to TRBD1 (5 bases). V gave up 6 bases and J gave up 4 bases, with 15 bases separating them. Germline V gene data show CDR1 as MNHEY and CDR2 as SMNVEV (reference sequence). The CDR3 has 14 amino acids. The CDR3 sequence is CASRAGGVGYGYTF. The CDR3 DNA sequence: TGTGCCAGCAGGGCGGGGGGTGTCGGCTATGGCTACACCTTC.

CDR3 coding DNA: TGCAGTGCTCTGTTTCCTAGCGGGAGGTACAATGAGCAGTACTTC. It specifies CSALFPSGRYNEQYF. The chain uses TRBV20-1 and TRBJ2-7; 11 bases are a match to TRBD2. The ends lost 5 bases at V and 7 bases at J; junction bases unmatched: 13. Germline assignment: CDR1 DFQATT and CDR2 SNEGSKA (reference sequence). This CDR3 is 15 amino acids long.

The V gene is TRBV20-1, the J gene TRBJ1-1, with a possible D match to TRBD1 (5 bases). V was pared by 3 bases and J by 1 base, with 9 bases between. Germline V gene lookup returns CDR1 DFQATT and CDR2 SNEGSKA (reference sequence). The CDR3 totals 13 residues. For the CDR3, the DNA is TGCAGTGCTAGTGCGGACAAGAACACTGAAGCTTTCTTT. It is translated as CSASADKNTEAFF.

The V gene is TRBV4-2, the J gene TRBJ2-5; 8 bases line up with TRBD1. V was pared by 0 bases and J by 4 bases, with 4 bases of the junction left unmatched. Germline V CDR1 and CDR2: LGHNA, YNFKEQ. The CDR3 consists of 15 residues. The CDR3 reads CASSQDPGGLETQYF. CDR3 DNA: TGTGCCAGCAGCCAAGATCCAGGGGGCTTAGAGACCCAGTACTTC.

Concerning this clonotype: It may be a read error: a sequence one base away is much more abundant. The V call is TRBV7-8, the J call TRBJ1-2; tentative D call: TRBD1 (6 bases). Trimming stripped 5 bases from V and 5 bases from J, with 18 bases between. The CDR3 consists of 15 residues. The germline gives CDR1 SGHVS, CDR2 FQNEAQ. The CDR3 reads CASSADGGLEYGYTF. CDR3 sequence (DNA): TGTGCCAGCAGCGCGGACGGGGGGCTTGAGTATGGCTACACCTTC.

This sequence joins TRBV5-1 and TRBJ2-3, with TRBD2 identical over 8 bases. This CDR3 spans 16 amino acids. V lost 1 base, J lost 0 bases, and 4 bases stayed unmatched. Germline lookup yields CDR1 SGHRS and CDR2 YFSETQ. CDR3 region: CASSLRLAGSTDTQYF. In DNA form, the CDR3 reads TGCGCCAGCAGCTTGCGATTAGCGGGAAGCACAGATACGCAGTATTTT.

The rearrangement links TRBV6-5 to TRBJ1-2, with D possibly TRBD1 on 5 matching bases. With 1 base removed from V and 8 bases from J, the gap between germline ends came to 11 bases. The germline CDR1 and CDR2 sequences are MNHEY and SVGAGI. CDR3 length: 13 residues. The CDR3 coding sequence is TGTGCCAGCAGTTACTGGCAGGGTAGGGGCTACACCTTC. Protein sequence: CASSYWQGRGYTF.

The genes are TRBV5-1 and TRBJ2-3; the match to TRBD1 covers 8 bases. Germline assignment: CDR1 SGHRS and CDR2 YFSETQ. This CDR3 is 16 amino acids long. V shed 4 bases and J 4 bases; nucleotides not matched to a gene: 11. CDR3 DNA sequence: TGCGCCAGCAGCCCCGCTCGGACAGGGTTGGCAGATACGCAGTATTTT. Translated: CASSPARTGLADTQYF.